The clone carrying this TCR beta chain was seen once. The data were taken from a study of cytomegalovirus exposure and HLA in healthy donors. This PCR relied on a set of 60 Vbeta primers and 13 Jbeta primers. Assay: immunoSEQ multiplex PCR; the TCRdb copy retains only in-frame clones and omits some. The sample consists of about 100,000 clones, approximately 76% of them appearing once. This CDR3 has 18 residues. Per the germline V gene, CDR1 is SGHDT and CDR2 is YYEEEE. V lost 3 bases, J lost 1 base, and 12 bases stayed unmatched. The receptor comes from a man aged 40-49 years in good health and CMV-seropositive. The sequencing sample was made of PBMCs. J is TRBJ2-5 and V is TRBV5-6; 10 bases agree with TRBD2. CDR3 DNA sequence: TGTGCCAGCAGCTCTCCGGGACTAGCGACTAGGATCCAAGAGACCCAGTACTTC. Translated: CASSSPGLATRIQETQYF.